The 17 T cell receptor beta chains in this list originate from one sample, sequenced in a study of T cell responses to AZD1222 COVID-19 vaccine. Some clones are missing from TCRdb's copy, which holds only in-frame ones; the method was immunoSEQ multiplex PCR. The sample yields over 150,000 clones, approximately 86% seen once. The sequenced sample was peripheral blood, obtained on day 0 of AZD1222 vaccination. These receptors were collected from an adult in good health.

CDR3 sequence: CASSYSGGSGYNEQFF. The CDR3 bases are TGTGCCAGCAGTTACTCGGGCGGGAGTGGGTACAATGAGCAGTTCTTC. The J gene is TRBJ2-1, the V gene TRBV6-2 or TRBV6-3; TRBD2 agrees at 7 bases. There are 16 residues in the CDR3. In germline, CDR1 is MNHEY, CDR2 SVGEGT. Germline trimming cut 0 bases from V and 4 bases from J; bases unmatched to any gene: 6.

This clone was seen a few times. The rearrangement links TRBV19 to TRBJ2-7; D gene unclear. Germline V CDR1 and CDR2: LNHDA, SQIVND (reference sequence). The CDR3 extends over 15 amino acids. Trimming stripped 4 bases from V and 0 bases from J, with 13 bases between. This CDR3 reads CASSKDAVGSYEQYF. The CDR3 DNA sequence: TGTGCCAGTAGTAAAGATGCGGTGGGCTCCTACGAGCAGTACTTC.

The chain uses TRBV27 and TRBJ2-3, with TRBD1 matching 8 bases. CDR1 is MNHEY and CDR2 is SMNVEV in the germline V gene (reference sequence). The CDR3 extends over 15 amino acids. V dropped 6 bases and J dropped 4; count of bases not matched to a gene: 9. CDR3 coding DNA: TGTGCCAGCAGGGACCAGGGGGCTCTGGCAGATACGCAGTATTTT. It specifies CASRDQGALADTQYF.

This rearrangement joins TRBV6-5 to TRBJ2-1, with D perhaps TRBD1 or TRBD2 (5 bases each). This CDR3 region has 13 residues. Germline V gene data show CDR1 as MNHEY and CDR2 as SVGAGI. V was shortened by 6 bases and J by 5 bases, with 11 bases between the two germline ends. CDR3 in DNA: TGTGCCAGCAGCCTGACAGCGGACAATGAGCAGTTCTTC. Protein: CASSLTADNEQFF.

CDR3 sequence (DNA): TGTGCCAGCAGTTTAAGGGCAGGGAAGCAGTTCTTC. It specifies CASSLRAGKQFF. The rearrangement links TRBV27 to TRBJ2-1; maybe TRBD1 (5 bases). Trimming pared 2 bases from V and 11 bases from J, leaving 10 bases between. CDR1 and CDR2 from the germline V gene are MNHEY and SMNVEV (reference sequence). The CDR3 is made up of 12 amino acids.

This clone came up once. The chain employs TRBV5-1 and TRBJ2-5, with TRBD2 matching over 11 bases. The germline V gene has CDR1 SGHRS and CDR2 YFSETQ. V shed 0 bases, J shed 5 bases, and the junction held 6 bases outside the gene matches. CDR3 length: 16 amino acids. The CDR3 coding sequence is TGCGCCAGCAGCTTGGAGCTAGCGGGAGGCGTGGAGACCCAGTACTTC. This sequence encodes CASSLELAGGVETQYF.

The rearrangement uses TRBV5-6 and TRBJ2-7; D unresolved. V was clipped by 5 bases and J by 0 bases, with 3 bases between them. There are 11 residues in the CDR3. Germline V gives CDR1 SGHDT, CDR2 YYEEEE. CDR3 residues: CASSYSYEQYF. The CDR3 DNA follows: TGTGCCAGCAGTTACTCCTACGAGCAGTACTTC.

This clone showed up just a few times. J is TRBJ1-2 and V is TRBV7-3; 8 bases align to TRBD1. The germline V gene has CDR1 SGHTA and CDR2 FQGTGA. The CDR3 extends over 13 amino acids. Trimming removed 5 bases from V and 6 bases from J; junction bases left unmatched: 5. This chain's CDR3 is CASSPQGADGYTF. CDR3 nucleotide sequence: TGTGCCAGCAGCCCCCAGGGGGCGGATGGCTACACCTTC. The whole variable domain, remainder taken from reference TRBV7-3 and TRBJ1-2, is GAGVSQTPSNKVTEKGKYVELRCDPISGHTALYWYRQSLGQGPEFLIYFQGTGAADDSGLPNDRFFAVRPEGSVSTLKIQRTERGDSAVYLCASSPQGADGYTFGSGTRLTVV.

This rearrangement joins TRBV7-3 to TRBJ2-2; D is undetermined. The CDR3 is 14 amino acids. Germline V gene data show CDR1 as SGHTA and CDR2 as FQGTGA. With 2 bases removed from V and 3 bases from J, the gap between germline ends came to 7 bases. Here the CDR3 reads CASSLDGYTGELFF. The DNA for the CDR3 is TGTGCCAGCAGCTTAGACGGCTACACCGGGGAGCTGTTTTTT.

The chain employs TRBV7-2 and TRBJ2-7; maybe TRBD2 (6 bases). Germline CDR1 is SGHTA and CDR2 is FQGNSA. The CDR3 extends over 13 amino acids. Between the trimmed V and J ends, which lost 5 bases and 7 bases, there was a span of 15 bases. CDR3: CASSKGLSMEQYF. The DNA of the CDR3 is TGTGCCAGCAGCAAGGGACTTTCAATGGAGCAGTACTTC.

The V gene is TRBV6-1, the J gene TRBJ1-2, with TRBD1 as a possible D gene (5 bases). The V and J ends lost 3 bases and 4 bases respectively, with 21 bases between them. Germline V gene data show CDR1 as MNHNS and CDR2 as SASEGT. The CDR3 totals 17 residues. CDR3 sequence reads: CASSDPGNPSGGYGYTF. The CDR3 nucleotides read TGTGCCAGCAGTGACCCAGGGAACCCAAGCGGTGGCTATGGCTACACCTTC.

This chain joins TRBV19 and TRBJ2-1; TRBD2 matches at 10 bases. The CDR3 has 15 residues. Germline values: CDR1 LNHDA, CDR2 SQIVND (reference sequence). J gave up 7 bases and V 3 bases, and 6 bases lay outside the gene matches. For the CDR3, the DNA is TGTGCCAGTAGTATCCCTAGCGGGAGTAGGAATGAGCAGTTCTTC. Translation gives CASSIPSGSRNEQFF.

The chain couples TRBV28 to TRBJ1-2; the match to TRBD1 covers 7 bases. There are 15 residues in the CDR3. Germline V lookup: CDR1 MDHEN, CDR2 SYDVKM. With V trimmed by 3 bases and J by 4 bases, 8 bases remained unmatched. The chain's CDR3 is CASSFSGQNPYGYTF. DNA for the CDR3: TGTGCCAGCAGTTTCTCGGGACAGAACCCCTATGGCTACACCTTC.

This clone is a singleton in its sample. V is TRBV5-1 and J is TRBJ1-1; 8 bases fit TRBD1. Germline V gene sequence: CDR1 SGHRS, CDR2 YFSETQ. J lost 1 base, V lost 6 bases, and 20 bases had no gene match. This CDR3 is built from 19 residues. The CDR3 nucleotides read TGCGCCAGCAACGTCCCCCCGAGGCAGGGGGACAGGAAGAACACTGAAGCTTTCTTT. Its protein is CASNVPPRQGDRKNTEAFF.

This clone was observed a handful of times. This chain uses TRBV4-1 with TRBJ1-2, with 8 bases aligning to TRBD1. V gave up 1 base and J gave up 7 bases; unmatched junction bases: 14. This CDR3 has 17 amino acids. The germline V gene has CDR1 MGHRA and CDR2 YSYEKL. The chain's CDR3 is CASSQAPTTGGGGGYTF. The DNA for the CDR3 is TGCGCCAGCAGCCAAGCCCCTACAACAGGGGGTGGGGGTGGCTACACCTTC.

The chain joins TRBV12-5 to TRBJ2-7; 11 nucleotides match TRBD1. In germline, CDR1 is LGHNT, CDR2 FRNRAP. The CDR3 extends over 15 amino acids. The V gene end was trimmed by 6 bases and the J gene end by 4 bases; junction bases not matched to a gene: 8. The CDR3 here is CASGTGQGAGYEQYF. CDR3 DNA sequence: TGTGCTAGTGGCACCGGACAGGGGGCCGGTTACGAGCAGTACTTC.

The rearrangement uses TRBV12-3 or TRBV12-4 and TRBJ2-7; no clear D. V was trimmed by 0 bases and J by 3 bases, leaving 6 bases between them. This CDR3 has 13 residues. CDR3 in amino acids: CASSLAVGYEQYF. The CDR3 nucleotides read TGTGCCAGCAGTTTAGCGGTTGGCTACGAGCAGTACTTC.